Below, 2 T cell receptor beta chains from the same sample are listed, as sequenced in a study of graft-versus-host responses after intestinal transplantation (dated by TCRdb to the early 2020s). The time point label here, explained by the study, means: cells obtained before transplantation from donor or recipient. These receptors' targets are unknown. Library prep was done by the immunoSEQ multiplex PCR assay. TCRdb took this table from immuneACCESS and kept in-frame rearrangements with V and J called. Such tables lack part of the clones; where checked against another copy, unresolved V genes explain under half of the gap, and the rest is unexplained. The sample yields some 97,000 clones; about 90% were counted once. The top ten hold 0.95% of the sample. The sample consisted of unstimulated CD4+ T cells sorted from spleen or lymph node cells, taken before transplant. The receptors stem from a human donor who was the organ donor for an intestinal transplant.

The table lists this clone with a count of one. This chain joins TRBV7-2 and TRBJ2-7; D call uncertain. The CDR3 totals 15 residues. The germline gives CDR1 SGHTA, CDR2 FQGNSA. Deletions cut 1 base from V and 6 bases from J, with 16 bases between. CDR3 in amino acids: CASSLELRWVPEQYF. The CDR3 nucleotides are TGTGCCAGCAGCTTAGAGTTGCGTTGGGTTCCCGAGCAGTACTTC.

The chain uses TRBV28 and TRBJ2-7, with TRBD1 matching over 7 bases. Germline V gene lookup returns CDR1 MDHEN and CDR2 SYDVKM. V dropped 5 bases and J dropped 2; count of bases not matched to a gene: 3. The CDR3 is 13 amino acids. The CDR3 is CASSKGGPYEQYF. As DNA, the CDR3 is TGTGCCAGCAGTAAAGGGGGCCCCTACGAGCAGTACTTC. Looking up the rest from reference TRBV28 and TRBJ2-7 gives the full variable domain: DVKVTQSSRYLVKRTGEKVFLECVQDMDHENMFWYRQDPGLGLRLIYFSYDVKMKEKGDIPEGYSVSREKKERFSLILESASTNQTSMYLCASSKGGPYEQYFGPGTRLTVT.